This T cell receptor (beta chain) was identified in a study of PD-1 blockade in classical Hodgkin lymphoma. Overall study results and limits: Reports indicated that newly diagnosed patients had lower baseline TCR diversity than healthy donors did. Why repertoires differed is undefined; disease activity or prior therapy possibly contributed.

The V gene lost 8 bases and the J gene lost 4 bases, with 13 bases spanning the gap. This CDR3 is built from 13 residues. The germline V gene has CDR1 SNHLY and CDR2 FYNNEI. As to this clone: What it binds is unknown.

Time point here: newly diagnosed, previously untreated cHL patient sample. Using magnetic negative selection, the CD4+ T cells were separated out of thawed PBMCs. Here immunoSEQ multiplex PCR was the method, and the copy in TCRdb shows in-frame clones only, minus some. The repertoire holds around 20,000 clones, with about 83% as singletons. The chain employs TRBV2 and TRBJ2-3, with D unresolved. The sequence derives from a human donor with classical Hodgkin lymphoma. Material: CD4+ T cells from blood. CDR3 DNA: TGTGCCAGCGGAAGAGTCTGGTCAGATACGCAGTATTTT. Translating it yields CASGRVWSDTQYF.